The TCR beta chain under discussion was sequenced for a study of control samples from healthy donors and cancer patients. Trimming cost V 6 bases and J 1 base, with 6 bases left between them. In germline, CDR1 is MNHEY, CDR2 SVGAGI. This CDR3 spans 12 amino acids. The table came from immunoSEQ multiplex PCR; TCRdb's copy has only in-frame clones and leaves some out. The profile covers around 110,000 clones, with 70% to 90% appearing a single time and under 2.5% taken by the ten largest. The TCR comes from a woman in her seventies in good health. Sequencing used blood. The V call is TRBV6-5, the J call TRBJ1-1; no firm D call. DNA for the CDR3: TGTGCCAGCAGCCCCGGGAACACTGAAGCTTTCTTT. Translated, it gives CASSPGNTEAFF.